What follows are 9 T cell receptor beta chains derived from one specimen sequenced in a study of blood T cell repertoires in COVID-19. Profiled with immunoSEQ multiplex PCR; TCRdb holds only in-frame clones, not every one. The table has about 240,000 clones, roughly 76% seen once; the top ten hold 7.5%. Sequenced material: peripheral blood. These receptors were collected from an elderly woman with COVID-19, enrolled during active disease.

V and J are TRBV11-2 and TRBJ2-7; D is perhaps TRBD1 (7 bases). Trimming removed 6 bases at V and 2 bases at J, with 14 bases between. From germline, CDR1 is SGHAT and CDR2 FQNNGV. This CDR3 spans 14 amino acids. CDR3 sequence (DNA): TGTGCCAGCAGATCGGACAGGAGGGCCTACGAGCAGTACTTC. This codes for CASRSDRRAYEQYF.

This chain links TRBV30 with TRBJ1-3; D is perhaps TRBD1 (5 bases). Trimming took 5 bases from V and 2 from J, leaving 10 bases between them. This CDR3 spans 13 amino acids. Germline V CDR1 and CDR2: GTSNPN, SVGIG (reference sequence). CDR3: CAWLGGTGNTIYF. The CDR3 DNA reads TGTGCCTGGTTGGGGGGAACTGGAAACACCATATATTTT.

The chain recombines TRBV24-1 with TRBJ2-3, with 9 bases fitting TRBD2. This CDR3 region has 16 residues. Per germline, CDR1 KGHDR and CDR2 SFDVKD. Trimming removed 0 bases from V and 2 bases from J; junction bases left unmatched: 2. The CDR3 sequence is CATSDLGGRATDTQYF. For the CDR3, the DNA is TGTGCCACCAGTGATTTGGGCGGGAGGGCCACAGATACGCAGTATTTT.

This clone was detected only once. The chain links TRBV2 to TRBJ1-2, with D uncertain. The CDR3 consists of 12 residues. V was trimmed by 5 bases and J by 8 bases, leaving 12 bases between them. Germline V gene lookup returns CDR1 SNHLY and CDR2 FYNNEI. The CDR3: CASSLSDWGYTF. The CDR3 DNA sequence: TGTGCCAGCAGTCTTAGTGATTGGGGCTACACCTTC.

The rearrangement uses TRBV14 and TRBJ1-6, with no clear D. CDR1 SGHDN and CDR2 FVKESK come from the germline V gene. V was pared by 1 base and J by 3 bases, with 10 bases between. The CDR3 totals 16 residues. The CDR3 DNA sequence: TGTGCCAGCAGCCAAGGGAGCAGTTTCTATAATTCACCCCTCCACTTT. Translated, it gives CASSQGSSFYNSPLHF.

This clone was found a few times. The V gene is TRBV3-1 (or the pseudogene TRBV3-2), the J gene TRBJ1-4; D is possibly TRBD1 (5 bases). The CDR3 covers 15 residues. V lost 1 base to trimming and J lost 4 bases, with 10 bases between them. CDR1 LGHDT and CDR2 YNNKEL come from the germline V gene (reference sequence). CDR3 coding DNA: TGTGCCAGCAGCCAAGGCAGGGTTTTTAATGAAAAACTGTTTTTT. Translation: CASSQGRVFNEKLFF.

The chain has TRBV19 and TRBJ2-1; D remains unclear. The CDR3 is 16 residues long. CDR1 LNHDA and CDR2 SQIVND come from the germline V gene (reference sequence). Trimming cost V 7 bases and J 0 bases, with 16 bases left between them. Here the CDR3 DNA reads TGTGCCAGTACCATTGGATACCACAGCTCCTACAATGAGCAGTTCTTC. Translated: CASTIGYHSSYNEQFF.

The V gene is TRBV7-3, the J gene TRBJ1-6, with TRBD1 matching 7 bases. This CDR3 spans 16 amino acids. Trimming at V came to 4 bases and at J to 9 bases, leaving 12 bases not matched to a gene. CDR1 SGHTA and CDR2 FQGTGA come from the germline V gene. CDR3 nucleotide sequence: TGTGCCAGCAGCTCACGAACCAGGGACAGCGGTTCACCCCTCCACTTT. Residues: CASSSRTRDSGSPLHF.

The chain has TRBV24-1 and TRBJ1-2, with D perhaps matching TRBD1 (6 bases). CDR3 length: 12 amino acids. The V end was cut by 6 bases, the J end by 8 bases, with 12 bases between. Germline values: CDR1 KGHDR, CDR2 SFDVKD. CDR3 protein: CATSRETGGYTF. CDR3 nucleotides: TGTGCCACCAGTAGAGAGACAGGCGGCTACACCTTC.